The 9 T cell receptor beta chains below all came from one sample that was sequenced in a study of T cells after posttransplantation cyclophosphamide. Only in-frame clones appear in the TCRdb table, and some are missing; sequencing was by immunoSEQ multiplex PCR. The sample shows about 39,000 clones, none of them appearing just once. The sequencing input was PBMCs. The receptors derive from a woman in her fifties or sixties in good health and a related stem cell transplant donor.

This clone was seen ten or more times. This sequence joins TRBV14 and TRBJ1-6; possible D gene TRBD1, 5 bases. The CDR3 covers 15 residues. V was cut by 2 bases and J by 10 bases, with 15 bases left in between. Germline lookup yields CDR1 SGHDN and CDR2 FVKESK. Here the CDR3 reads CASSQNPGLGSPLHF. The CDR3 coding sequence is TGTGCCAGCAGCCAAAATCCGGGACTGGGATCACCCCTCCACTTT.

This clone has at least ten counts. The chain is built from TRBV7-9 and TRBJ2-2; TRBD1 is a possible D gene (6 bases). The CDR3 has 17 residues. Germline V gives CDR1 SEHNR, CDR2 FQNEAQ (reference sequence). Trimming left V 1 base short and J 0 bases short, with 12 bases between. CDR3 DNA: TGTGCCAGCAGCTTAGGTGAAGGGGGTACGAACACCGGGGAGCTGTTTTTT. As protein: CASSLGEGGTNTGELFF.

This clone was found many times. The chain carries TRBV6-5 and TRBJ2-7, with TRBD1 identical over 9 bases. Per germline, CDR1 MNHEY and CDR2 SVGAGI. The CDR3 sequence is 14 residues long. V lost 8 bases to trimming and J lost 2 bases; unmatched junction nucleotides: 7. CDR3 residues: CASETGGGTYEQYF. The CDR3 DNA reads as TGTGCCAGCGAAACAGGGGGCGGTACCTACGAGCAGTACTTC.

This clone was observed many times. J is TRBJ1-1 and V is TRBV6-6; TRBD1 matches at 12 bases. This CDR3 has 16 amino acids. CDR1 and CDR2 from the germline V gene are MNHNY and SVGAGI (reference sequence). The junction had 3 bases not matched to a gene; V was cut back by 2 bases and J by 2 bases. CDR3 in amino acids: CASSYGTGGVNTEAFF. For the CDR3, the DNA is TGTGCCAGCAGTTACGGGACAGGGGGCGTTAACACTGAAGCTTTCTTT.

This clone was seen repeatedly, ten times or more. CDR3 sequence reads: CASSLTSGETQYF. As DNA, the CDR3 is TGTGCCAGCAGCTTGACTAGTGGCGAGACCCAGTACTTC. The genes are TRBV5-6 and TRBJ2-5; TRBD2 might be the D (5 bases). Germline V gene sequence: CDR1 SGHDT, CDR2 YYEEEE. V was shortened by 1 base and J by 5 bases, with 9 bases between the two germline ends. This CDR3 contains 13 residues. Full variable domain (missing parts from reference TRBV5-6 and TRBJ2-5): DAGVTQSPTHLIKTRGQQVTLRCSPKSGHDTVSWYQQALGQGPQFIFQYYEEEERQRGNFPDRFSGHQFPNYSSELNVNALLLGDSALYLCASSLTSGETQYFGPGTRLLVL.

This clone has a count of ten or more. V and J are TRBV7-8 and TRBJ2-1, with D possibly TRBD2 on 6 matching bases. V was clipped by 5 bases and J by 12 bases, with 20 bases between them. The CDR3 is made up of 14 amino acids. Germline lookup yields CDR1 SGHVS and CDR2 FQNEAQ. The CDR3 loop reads CASSQDSLLGGQFF. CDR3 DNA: TGTGCCAGCAGCCAAGACAGCCTGCTCGGGGGGCAGTTCTTC.

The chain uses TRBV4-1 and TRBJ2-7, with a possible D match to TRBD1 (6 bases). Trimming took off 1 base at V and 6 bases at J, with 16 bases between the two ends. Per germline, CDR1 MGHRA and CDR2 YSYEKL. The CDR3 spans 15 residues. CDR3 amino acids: CASSQGLQGWGEQYF. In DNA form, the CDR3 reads TGCGCCAGCAGCCAAGGGTTACAGGGCTGGGGCGAGCAGTACTTC.

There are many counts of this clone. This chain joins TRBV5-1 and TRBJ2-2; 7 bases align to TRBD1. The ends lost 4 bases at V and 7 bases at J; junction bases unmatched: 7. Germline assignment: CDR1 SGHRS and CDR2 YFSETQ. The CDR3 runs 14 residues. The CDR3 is CASSQQGYGGELFF. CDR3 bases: TGCGCCAGCAGCCAACAGGGGTACGGCGGGGAGCTGTTTTTT.

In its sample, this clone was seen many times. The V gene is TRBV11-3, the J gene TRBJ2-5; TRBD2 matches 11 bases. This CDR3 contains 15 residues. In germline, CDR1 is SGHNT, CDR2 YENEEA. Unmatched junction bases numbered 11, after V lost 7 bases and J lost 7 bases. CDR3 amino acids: CASNAGTSGGGTQYF. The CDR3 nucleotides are TGTGCCAGCAACGCTGGGACTAGCGGAGGGGGGACCCAGTACTTC.